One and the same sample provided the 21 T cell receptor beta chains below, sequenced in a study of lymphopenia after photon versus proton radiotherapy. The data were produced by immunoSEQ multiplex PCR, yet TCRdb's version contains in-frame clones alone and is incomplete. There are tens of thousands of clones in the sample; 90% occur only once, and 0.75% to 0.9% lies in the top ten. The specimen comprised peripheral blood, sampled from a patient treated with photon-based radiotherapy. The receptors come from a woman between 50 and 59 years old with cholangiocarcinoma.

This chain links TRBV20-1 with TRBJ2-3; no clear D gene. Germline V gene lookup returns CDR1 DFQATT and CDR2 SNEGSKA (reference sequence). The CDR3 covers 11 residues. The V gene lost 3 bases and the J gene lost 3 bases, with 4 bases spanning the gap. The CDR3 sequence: CSARVTDTQYF. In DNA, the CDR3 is TGCAGTGCTAGGGTAACAGATACGCAGTATTTT.

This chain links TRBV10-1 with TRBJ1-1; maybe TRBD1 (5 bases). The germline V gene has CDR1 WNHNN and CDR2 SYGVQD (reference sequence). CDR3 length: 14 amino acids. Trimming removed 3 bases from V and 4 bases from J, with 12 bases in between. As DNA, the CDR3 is TGCGCCAGCAGTGATAGAGGGCAGGGCACTGAAGCTTTCTTT. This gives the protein CASSDRGQGTEAFF.

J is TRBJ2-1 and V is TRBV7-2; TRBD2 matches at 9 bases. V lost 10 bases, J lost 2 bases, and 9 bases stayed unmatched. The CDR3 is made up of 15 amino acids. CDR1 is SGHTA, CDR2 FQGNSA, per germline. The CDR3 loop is CATKRGAQPYNEQFF. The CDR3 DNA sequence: TGTGCCACCAAGCGGGGGGCCCAGCCCTACAATGAGCAGTTCTTC.

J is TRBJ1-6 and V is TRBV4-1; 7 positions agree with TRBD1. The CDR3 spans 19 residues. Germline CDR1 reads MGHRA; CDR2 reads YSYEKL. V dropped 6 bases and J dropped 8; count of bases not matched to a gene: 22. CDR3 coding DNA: TGCGCCAGCAGAAGCTCGGGACAGCTCTTTGGGACGATCGATTCACCCCTCCACTTT. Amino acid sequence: CASRSSGQLFGTIDSPLHF.

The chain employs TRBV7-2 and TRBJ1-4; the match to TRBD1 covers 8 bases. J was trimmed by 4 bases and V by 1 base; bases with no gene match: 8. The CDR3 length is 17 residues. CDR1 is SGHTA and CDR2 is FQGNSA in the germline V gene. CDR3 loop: CASSLVGRGQGNEKLFF. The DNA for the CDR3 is TGTGCCAGCAGCTTAGTCGGCAGGGGGCAGGGTAATGAAAAACTGTTTTTT.

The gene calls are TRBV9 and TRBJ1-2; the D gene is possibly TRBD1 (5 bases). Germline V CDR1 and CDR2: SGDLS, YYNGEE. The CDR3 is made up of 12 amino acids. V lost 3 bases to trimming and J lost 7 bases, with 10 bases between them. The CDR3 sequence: CASSAVGGGYTF. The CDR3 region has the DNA TGTGCCAGCAGCGCCGTGGGGGGTGGCTACACCTTC.

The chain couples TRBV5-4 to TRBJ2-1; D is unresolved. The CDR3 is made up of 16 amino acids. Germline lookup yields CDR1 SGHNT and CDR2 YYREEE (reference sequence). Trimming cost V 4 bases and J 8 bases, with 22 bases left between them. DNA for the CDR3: TGTGCCAGCAGCACGCCCAAGAGAGGTTTGGGCGATGAGCAGTTCTTC. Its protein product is CASSTPKRGLGDEQFF.

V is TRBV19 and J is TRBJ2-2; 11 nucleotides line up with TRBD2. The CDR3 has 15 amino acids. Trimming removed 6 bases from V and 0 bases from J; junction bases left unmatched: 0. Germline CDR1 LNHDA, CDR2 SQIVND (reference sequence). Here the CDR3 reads CASRGLAANTGELFF. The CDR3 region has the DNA TGTGCCAGTAGGGGACTAGCGGCGAACACCGGGGAGCTGTTTTTT.

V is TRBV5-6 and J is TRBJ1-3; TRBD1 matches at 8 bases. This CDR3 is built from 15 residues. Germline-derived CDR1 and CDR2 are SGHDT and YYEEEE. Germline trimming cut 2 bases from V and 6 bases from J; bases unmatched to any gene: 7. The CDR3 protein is CASSFVQGAPNTIYF. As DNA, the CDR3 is TGTGCCAGCAGCTTCGTTCAGGGGGCCCCAAACACCATATATTTT.

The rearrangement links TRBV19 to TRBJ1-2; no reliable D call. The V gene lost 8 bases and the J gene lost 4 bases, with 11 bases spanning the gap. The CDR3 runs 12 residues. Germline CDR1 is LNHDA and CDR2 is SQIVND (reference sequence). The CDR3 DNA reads TGTGCCAGTCGTGAGGGAATCTATGGCTACACCTTC. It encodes CASREGIYGYTF.

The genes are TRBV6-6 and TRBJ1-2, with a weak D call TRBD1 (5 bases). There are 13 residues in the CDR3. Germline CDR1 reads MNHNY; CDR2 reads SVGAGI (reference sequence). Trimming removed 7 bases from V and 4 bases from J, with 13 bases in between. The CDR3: CASTTLGGYGYTF. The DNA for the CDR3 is TGTGCCAGCACCACCTTGGGGGGCTATGGCTACACCTTC.

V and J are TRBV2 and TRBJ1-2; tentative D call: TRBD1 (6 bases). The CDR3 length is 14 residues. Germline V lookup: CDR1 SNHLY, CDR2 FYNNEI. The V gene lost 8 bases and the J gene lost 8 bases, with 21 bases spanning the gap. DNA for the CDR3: TGTGCCAGCCAACTCGAGGACAGCCTTGGGGGCTACACCTTC. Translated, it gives CASQLEDSLGGYTF.

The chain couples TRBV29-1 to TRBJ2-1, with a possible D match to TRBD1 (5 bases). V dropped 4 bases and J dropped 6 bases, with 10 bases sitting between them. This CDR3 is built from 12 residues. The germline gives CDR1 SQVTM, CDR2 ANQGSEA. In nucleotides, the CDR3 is TGCAGCGTTGGGCGACAGTCCAATGAGCAGTTCTTC. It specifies CSVGRQSNEQFF.

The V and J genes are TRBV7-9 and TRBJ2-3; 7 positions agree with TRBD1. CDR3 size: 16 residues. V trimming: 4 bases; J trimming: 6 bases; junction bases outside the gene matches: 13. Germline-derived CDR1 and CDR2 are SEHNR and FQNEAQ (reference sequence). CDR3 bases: TGTGCCAGCAGCTCCGGCGCGACAGGGCTAGGGGATACGCAGTATTTT. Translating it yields CASSSGATGLGDTQYF. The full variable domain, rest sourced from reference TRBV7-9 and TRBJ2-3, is DTGVSQNPRHKITKRGQNVTFRCDPISEHNRLYWYRQTLGQGPEFLTYFQNEAQLEKSRLLSDRFSAERPKGSFSTLEIQRTEQGDSAMYLCASSSGATGLGDTQYFGPGTRLTVL.

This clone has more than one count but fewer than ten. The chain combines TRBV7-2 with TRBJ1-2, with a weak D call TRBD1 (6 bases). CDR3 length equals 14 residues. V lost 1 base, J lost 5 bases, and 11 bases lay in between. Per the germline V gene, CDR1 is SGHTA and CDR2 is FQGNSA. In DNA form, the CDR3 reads TGTGCCAGCAGCTTAGATGCAGGGGCGTATGGCTACACCTTC. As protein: CASSLDAGAYGYTF. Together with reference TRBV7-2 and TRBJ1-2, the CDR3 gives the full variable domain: GAGVSQSPSNKVTEKGKDVELRCDPISGHTALYWYRQSLGQGLEFLIYFQGNSAPDKSGLPSDRFSAERTGGSVSTLTIQRTQQEDSAVYLCASSLDAGAYGYTFGSGTRLTVV.

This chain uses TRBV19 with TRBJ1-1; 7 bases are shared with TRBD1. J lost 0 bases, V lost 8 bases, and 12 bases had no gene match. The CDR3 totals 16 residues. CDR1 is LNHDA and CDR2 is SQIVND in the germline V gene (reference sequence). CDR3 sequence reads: CASEGQVGGLNTEAFF. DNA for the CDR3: TGTGCCAGTGAGGGCCAGGTAGGGGGCCTGAACACTGAAGCTTTCTTT.

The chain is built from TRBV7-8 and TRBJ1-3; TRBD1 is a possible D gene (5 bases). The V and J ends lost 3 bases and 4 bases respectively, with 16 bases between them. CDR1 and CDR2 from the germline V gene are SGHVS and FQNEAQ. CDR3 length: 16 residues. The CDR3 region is CASSFVPQGVGNTIYF. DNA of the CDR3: TGTGCCAGCAGCTTCGTCCCCCAAGGGGTCGGAAACACCATATATTTT. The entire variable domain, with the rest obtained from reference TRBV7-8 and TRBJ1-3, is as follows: GAGVSQSPRYKVAKRGQDVALRCDPISGHVSLFWYQQALGQGPEFLTYFQNEAQLDKSGLPSDRFFAERPEGSVSTLKIQRTQQEDSAVYLCASSFVPQGVGNTIYFGEGSWLTVV.

The CDR3 loop is CSGETVLNTEAFF. DNA of the CDR3: TGCAGCGGGGAGACCGTTCTGAACACTGAAGCTTTCTTT. The rearrangement joins TRBV29-1 to TRBJ1-1, with D hard to call. The CDR3 has 13 amino acids. V was clipped by 7 bases and J by 0 bases, with 12 bases between them. Germline V gene lookup returns CDR1 SQVTM and CDR2 ANQGSEA. Filled out from reference TRBV29-1 and TRBJ1-1, the complete variable domain reads SAVISQKPSRDICQRGTSLTIQCQVDSQVTMMFWYRQQPGQSLTLIATANQGSEATYESGFVIDKFPISRPNLTFSTLTVSNMSPEDSSIYLCSGETVLNTEAFFGQGTRLTVV.

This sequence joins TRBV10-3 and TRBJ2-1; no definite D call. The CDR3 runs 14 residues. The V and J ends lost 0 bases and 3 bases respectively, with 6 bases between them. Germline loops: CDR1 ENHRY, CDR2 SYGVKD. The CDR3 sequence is CAISESGFYNEQFF. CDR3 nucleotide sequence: TGTGCCATCAGTGAGTCAGGATTCTACAATGAGCAGTTCTTC.

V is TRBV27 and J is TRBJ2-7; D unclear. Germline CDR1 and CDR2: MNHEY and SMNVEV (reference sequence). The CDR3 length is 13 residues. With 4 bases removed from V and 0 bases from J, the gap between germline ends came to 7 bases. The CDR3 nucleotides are TGTGCCAGCAGTTCCCCCTCCTCCTACGAGCAGTACTTC. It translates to CASSSPSSYEQYF.

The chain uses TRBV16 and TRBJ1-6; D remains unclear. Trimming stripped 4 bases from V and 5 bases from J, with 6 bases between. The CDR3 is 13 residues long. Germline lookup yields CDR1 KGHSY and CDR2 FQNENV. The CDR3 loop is CASSRANNSPLHF. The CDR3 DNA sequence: TGTGCCAGCAGCCGAGCCAATAATTCACCCCTCCACTTT.